These T cell receptor beta chains were read from a single sample in a study of blood T cell repertoires in COVID-19. Only in-frame clones appear in the TCRdb table, and some are missing; sequencing was by immunoSEQ multiplex PCR. Of more than 200,000 clones listed, 86% are singletons. Material for sequencing was peripheral blood. The receptors derive from a man aged 50-59 years with COVID-19, enrolled during active disease. Each CDR3 is given with its conserved first and last residue. The D gene is left open where the match is weak. Clone sizes are given selectively: once, few, many, or a class where the clone is expanded.

abundance,len,j_gene,v_gene,d_gene,CDR3nt,CDR3aa
NA,14,TRBJ1-5,TRBV6-5,NA,TGTGCCAGCAGGGGGGGACCCAGCAATCAGCCCCAGCATTTT,CASRGGPSNQPQHF
NA,12,TRBJ1-2,TRBV6-1,NA,TGTGCCAGCACCAAGACTGATTATGGCTACACCTTC,CASTKTDYGYTF
NA,13,TRBJ1-5,TRBV6-1,NA,TGTGCCAGCAGTGAAATGGGGCATCAGCCCCAGCATTTT,CASSEMGHQPQHF
few,13,TRBJ1-1,TRBV29-1,NA,TGCAGCGTACCGGGGACTTCCAACACTGAAGCTTTCTTT,CSVPGTSNTEAFF
NA,15,TRBJ2-7,TRBV11-2,NA,TGTGCCAGCAGCTTAAGTGCAGGGGGGCTCTACGAGCAGTACTTC,CASSLSAGGLYEQYF
NA,16,TRBJ2-3,TRBV19,TRBD2,TGTGCCAGTAGTATAGACGCTAGCGGGAGCACAGATACGCAGTATTTT,CASSIDASGSTDTQYF
NA,13,TRBJ2-7,TRBV2,TRBD1,TGTGCCAGCGAGGGACAGGGTTTCTACGAGCAGTACTTC,CASEGQGFYEQYF
once,14,TRBJ2-2,TRBV18,NA,TGTGCCAGCTCACCAATCGGGGACACCGGGGAGCTGTTTTTT,CASSPIGDTGELFF
NA,14,TRBJ2-7,TRBV6-5,NA,TGTGCCAGCAGTTGGGACACTGACTCCTACGAGCAGTACTTC,CASSWDTDSYEQYF
NA,13,TRBJ2-7,TRBV29-1,TRBD1,TGCAGCGTCCAGGACAGGGGGCTCAGCGAGCAGTACTTC,CSVQDRGLSEQYF
NA,14,TRBJ1-1,TRBV11-2,NA,TGTGCCAGCAGCTTAGCTGGCACGAACACTGAAGCTTTCTTT,CASSLAGTNTEAFF
NA,14,TRBJ1-1,TRBV6-5,TRBD1,TGTGCCAGCAGCTCCGGACAGGGTTGGACTGAAGCTTTCTTT,CASSSGQGWTEAFF
NA,17,TRBJ1-5,TRBV6-4,NA,TGTGCCAGCAGTATCCCAGGGATCCCCCGCCGAAATCAGCCCCAGCATTTT,CASSIPGIPRRNQPQHF
NA,17,TRBJ2-1,TRBV7-8,TRBD2,TGTGCCAGCAGCTTAAGGTTGCGGCGGGAGGGCCTTGGTGAGCAGTTCTTC,CASSLRLRREGLGEQFF
NA,16,TRBJ2-7,TRBV28,TRBD1,TGTGCCAGCAGTGCTCCGGGACAGCAACTCTTCTACGAGCAGTACTTC,CASSAPGQQLFYEQYF
NA,16,TRBJ1-2,TRBV15,NA,TGTGCCACCAGCAGAGGCCCGGGGAAGGAGAGTCGTGGCTACACCTTC,CATSRGPGKESRGYTF
NA,15,TRBJ2-3,TRBV19,TRBD2,TGTGCCAGTAGCGGACTAGCGGCCTTCACAGATACGCAGTATTTT,CASSGLAAFTDTQYF
NA,13,TRBJ1-5,TRBV18,NA,TGTGCCAGCTCACCAGAGGGCAATCAGCCCCAGCATTTT,CASSPEGNQPQHF
NA,17,TRBJ1-1,TRBV19,TRBD1,TGTGCCAGTAGCTTAACCGACAGGGGGCGGCTTGGCACTGAAGCTTTCTTT,CASSLTDRGRLGTEAFF
NA,13,TRBJ2-2,TRBV5-1,NA,TGCGCCAGCAGCTTCGGGGTCCCCGGGGAGCTGTTTTTT,CASSFGVPGELFF
NA,13,TRBJ2-1,TRBV6-1,TRBD1,TGTGCCAGCAGGGCACCCACAGGGGCGGAGCAGTTCTTC,CASRAPTGAEQFF
NA,15,TRBJ2-7,TRBV15,NA,TGTGCCACCAGCAGCTACTTAACGGGGTCCTACGAGCAGTACTTC,CATSSYLTGSYEQYF
NA,11,TRBJ2-7,TRBV7-9,NA,TGTGCCAGCAGCGAAACACGCGAGCAGTACTTC,CASSETREQYF
NA,14,TRBJ1-1,TRBV9,TRBD1,TGTGCCAGCAGCCAACAGGGGGCACACACTGAAGCTTTCTTT,CASSQQGAHTEAFF
NA,15,TRBJ2-7,TRBV2,TRBD1,TGTGCCAGCAGAGAAGGGGACAGGGGAGGGGACGAGCAGTACTTC,CASREGDRGGDEQYF
NA,12,TRBJ2-7,TRBV24-1,NA,TGTGCCACCGCCCAGGGGTCTTACGAGCAGTACTTC,CATAQGSYEQYF
NA,13,TRBJ2-3,TRBV30,TRBD2,TGTGCCTGGGGGGGGAGGGTGGAGGATACGCAGTATTTT,CAWGGRVEDTQYF
NA,17,TRBJ2-3,TRBV5-6,TRBD2,TGTGCCAGCAGCAGAATGAGCGGGGGCGCATGGTCAGATACGCAGTATTTT,CASSRMSGGAWSDTQYF
NA,14,TRBJ2-3,TRBV27,TRBD2,TGTGCCAGCAGTTCGGGGACTAGCGGGGCCTCCGCTTATTTT,CASSSGTSGASAYF
once,17,TRBJ1-2,TRBV5-5,TRBD1,TGTGCCAGCAGCTTGGATCTACCCGGGACAGGGAACTATGGCTACACCTTC,CASSLDLPGTGNYGYTF
NA,13,TRBJ2-1,TRBV6-6,TRBD1,TGTGCCAGCAGCTCCGGACAGGTCAATGAGCAGTTCTTC,CASSSGQVNEQFF
NA,15,TRBJ2-7,TRBV2,NA,TGTGCCAGCAGTCCACAGGGCGCAAGCTCCTACGAGCAGTACTTC,CASSPQGASSYEQYF
NA,12,TRBJ1-2,TRBV27,NA,TGTGCCAGCAGCCCGGGATCCTATGGCTACACCTTC,CASSPGSYGYTF
NA,16,TRBJ1-5,TRBV7-6,NA,TGTGCCAGCAGCAAAGGACAGTTTAATCGCAATCAGCCCCAGCATTTT,CASSKGQFNRNQPQHF
NA,16,TRBJ2-2,TRBV6-5,NA,TGTGCCAGCAGTTACTCGAGCAGCGCGAACACCGGGGAGCTGTTTTTT,CASSYSSSANTGELFF
NA,15,TRBJ2-2,TRBV9,TRBD2,TGTGCCAGCAGCGCGAGCGGGGTGGGCACCGGGGAGCTGTTTTTT,CASSASGVGTGELFF
NA,15,TRBJ2-3,TRBV7-2,NA,TGTGCCAGCAGCTTTGTAGGGGATCGCACAGATACGCAGTATTTT,CASSFVGDRTDTQYF
NA,16,TRBJ1-4,TRBV3-1/TRBV3-2,NA,TGTGCCAGCAGCCAAGATTTTAGCTTAAATAATGAAAAACTGTTTTTT,CASSQDFSLNNEKLFF
NA,16,TRBJ1-6,TRBV4-1,NA,TGCGCCAGCAGCCAAGGCGACGGACTAACGGTGGGGGCCCTCCACTTT,CASSQGDGLTVGALHF
NA,13,TRBJ2-5,TRBV7-3,NA,TGTGCCAGCAGCTTGGTTCAGGGGAAGACCCAGTACTTC,CASSLVQGKTQYF
NA,17,TRBJ2-3,TRBV7-9,NA,TGTGCCAGCAGCCAGGTCGGTGCACCTACTAGCACAGATACGCAGTATTTT,CASSQVGAPTSTDTQYF
NA,16,TRBJ1-4,TRBV5-1,TRBD1,TGCGCCAGCAGCTCCCTGGGACAGGGGACTAATGAAAAACTGTTTTTT,CASSSLGQGTNEKLFF
NA,15,TRBJ2-1,TRBV20-1,TRBD2,TGCAGTGCTAGTTCTTACGGGAGGAAATACAATGAGCAGTTCTTC,CSASSYGRKYNEQFF
NA,19,TRBJ2-5,TRBV7-6,NA,TGTGCCAGCAGCTTAGTTTCGGCTCAGAGGAGAGGGTTGGGAGAGACCCAGTACTTC,CASSLVSAQRRGLGETQYF
NA,15,TRBJ2-1,TRBV19,NA,TGTGCCAGTAGTATAGACTCAGGGGCTCACAATGAGCAGTTCTTC,CASSIDSGAHNEQFF
NA,18,TRBJ2-1,TRBV7-2,TRBD2,TGTGCCAGCAGCTTAGTGGCTAGCGGGGGCCCCGGAGGGGATGAGCAGTTCTTC,CASSLVASGGPGGDEQFF
NA,16,TRBJ2-7,TRBV4-2,NA,TGTGCCAGCAGCCAGCAAGGGCGCGGCAGGGTGGACGAGCAGTACTTC,CASSQQGRGRVDEQYF
NA,18,TRBJ1-1,TRBV9,NA,TGTGCCAGCAGCGTAGATGTTGAGGCAGGGCCCTTGAACACTGAAGCTTTCTTT,CASSVDVEAGPLNTEAFF
NA,15,TRBJ1-3,TRBV9,TRBD1,TGTGCCAGCACCCCAGGGACAGGTGGTGGAAACACCATATATTTT,CASTPGTGGGNTIYF
NA,16,TRBJ2-3,TRBV5-1,TRBD2,TGCGCCAGCAGCTTCGAACGGGGGGGAAGCACAGATACGCAGTATTTT,CASSFERGGSTDTQYF
NA,15,TRBJ2-3,TRBV6-5,NA,TGTGCCAGCAGTCTGTCCGGGATTGGCACAGATACGCAGTATTTT,CASSLSGIGTDTQYF
few,18,TRBJ2-2,TRBV11-2,TRBD2,TGTGCCAGCAGCTTCCCTAGCGGGGCAAGTCGTGGGACCGGGGAGCTGTTTTTT,CASSFPSGASRGTGELFF
NA,15,TRBJ2-3,TRBV19,NA,TGTGCCAGTAGTATGGTGGGGGGTGGCACAGATACGCAGTATTTT,CASSMVGGGTDTQYF
once,15,TRBJ2-3,TRBV29-1,TRBD2,TGCAGCGAGCGTAGGGGACTAGCGGCCTCAGATACGCAGTATTTT,CSERRGLAASDTQYF
NA,15,TRBJ2-5,TRBV15,NA,TGTGCCACCAGCAGAGATAGGAGCAACCAAGAGACCCAGTACTTC,CATSRDRSNQETQYF
NA,13,TRBJ1-2,TRBV19,TRBD1,TGTGCCAGTGGATCCGGGACAGCATATGGCTACACCTTC,CASGSGTAYGYTF
NA,13,TRBJ2-3,TRBV5-4,NA,TGTGCCAGCAGCTTGGCCGCGGCAGATACGCAGTATTTT,CASSLAAADTQYF